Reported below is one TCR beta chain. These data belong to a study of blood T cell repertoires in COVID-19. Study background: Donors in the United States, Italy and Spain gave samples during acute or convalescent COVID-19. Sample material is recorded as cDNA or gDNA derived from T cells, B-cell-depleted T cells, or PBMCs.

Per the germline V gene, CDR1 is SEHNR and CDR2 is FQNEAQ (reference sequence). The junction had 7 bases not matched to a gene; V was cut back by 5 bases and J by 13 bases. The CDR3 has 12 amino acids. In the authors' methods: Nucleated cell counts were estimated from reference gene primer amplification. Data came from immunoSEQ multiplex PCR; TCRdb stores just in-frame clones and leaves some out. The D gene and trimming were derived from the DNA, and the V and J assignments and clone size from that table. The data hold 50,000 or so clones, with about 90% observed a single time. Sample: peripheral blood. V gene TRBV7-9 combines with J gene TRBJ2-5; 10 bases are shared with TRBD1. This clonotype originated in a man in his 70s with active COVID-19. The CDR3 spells CASSADRGSRYF. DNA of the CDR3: TGTGCCAGCAGCGCGGACAGGGGGTCAAGGTACTTC.